A single sample is the source of the 10 T cell receptor beta chains below, sequenced in a study of blood T cell repertoires in COVID-19. The table came from immunoSEQ multiplex PCR; TCRdb's copy has only in-frame clones and leaves some out. The table records some 40,000 clones, about 92% of them present only once. Input material: peripheral blood. These receptors came from a man aged 45-65 years with COVID-19, enrolled during active disease.

This chain connects TRBV4-2 to TRBJ2-1, with TRBD2 matching 7 bases. CDR1 LGHNA and CDR2 YNFKEQ come from the germline V gene. CDR3 size: 14 residues. V lost 2 bases, J lost 6 bases, and 4 bases stayed unmatched. This chain's CDR3 is CASSQLRTSNEQFF. In DNA form, the CDR3 reads TGTGCCAGCAGCCAATTGCGGACTAGCAATGAGCAGTTCTTC.

The chain employs TRBV7-8 and TRBJ1-3; no firm D call. Germline-derived CDR1 and CDR2 are SGHVS and FQNEAQ. The length of the CDR3 is 14 residues. Trimming left V 2 bases short and J 1 base short, with 6 bases between. The CDR3 loop reads CASSLRGSGNTIYF. The CDR3 coding sequence is TGTGCCAGCAGCTTACGAGGGTCTGGAAACACCATATATTTT.

This clone was counted a single time. V and J are TRBV19 and TRBJ1-1; 7 bases map to TRBD1. This CDR3 has 15 amino acids. CDR1 is LNHDA and CDR2 is SQIVND in the germline V gene (reference sequence). The ends lost 2 bases at V and 1 base at J; junction bases unmatched: 4. CDR3 amino acids: CASSIRGQRNTEAFF. The CDR3 DNA reads TGTGCCAGTAGTATAAGGGGACAGCGGAACACTGAAGCTTTCTTT.

The V and J genes are TRBV5-1 and TRBJ1-4; 8 nucleotides line up with TRBD1. CDR1 and CDR2 (germline): SGHRS, YFSETQ. The CDR3 is made up of 15 amino acids. V gave up 4 bases and J gave up 7 bases; unmatched junction bases: 9. CDR3 in DNA: TGCGCCAGCAGCCTCAGGGGGCCGTACCTTGAAAAACTGTTTTTT. Translation: CASSLRGPYLEKLFF.

This chain joins TRBV2 and TRBJ2-7; 7 bases are a match to TRBD1. The CDR3 contains 14 residues. Looked up from germline, CDR1 is SNHLY and CDR2 is FYNNEI. V lost 7 bases, J lost 2 bases, and 8 bases stayed unmatched. The CDR3 coding sequence is TGTGCCAGCATACGGGACAGATCCCCCTACGAGCAGTACTTC. It encodes CASIRDRSPYEQYF.

V usage is TRBV19 and J usage is TRBJ2-2, with D perhaps matching TRBD1 (7 bases). From germline, CDR1 is LNHDA and CDR2 SQIVND (reference sequence). This CDR3 has 14 amino acids. Trimming took 4 bases from V and 6 from J, leaving 12 bases between them. This CDR3 reads CASSTTGEAGELFF. Here the CDR3 DNA reads TGTGCCAGTAGTACCACAGGGGAGGCCGGGGAGCTGTTTTTT.

The chain recombines TRBV9 with TRBJ2-1; D is perhaps TRBD1 (6 bases). The V gene lost 0 bases and the J gene lost 6 bases, with 10 bases spanning the gap. Germline CDR1 SGDLS, CDR2 YYNGEE. CDR3 length: 14 residues. CDR3 region: CASSVGGHLNEQFF. CDR3 in DNA: TGTGCCAGCAGCGTAGGGGGACACCTCAATGAGCAGTTCTTC.

This clone has only a few counts. The chain is built from TRBV5-1 and TRBJ1-2, with 7 bases lining up with TRBD1. The trim removed 0 bases at V and 8 bases at J, leaving 13 bases unmatched. Germline V gene sequence: CDR1 SGHRS, CDR2 YFSETQ. This CDR3 comprises 16 residues. CDR3 sequence reads: CASSLAGSVTGVGYTF. The CDR3 region has the DNA TGCGCCAGCAGCTTGGCGGGGAGCGTTACAGGGGTAGGCTACACCTTC. Complete variable domain (other parts from reference TRBV5-1 and TRBJ1-2): KAGVTQTPRYLIKTRGQQVTLSCSPISGHRSVSWYQQTPGQGLQFLFEYFSETQRNKGNFPGRFSGRQFSNSRSEMNVSTLELGDSALYLCASSLAGSVTGVGYTFGSGTRLTVV.

This clone was counted once. This chain joins TRBV3-1 (or the pseudogene TRBV3-2) and TRBJ2-1, with 10 bases lining up with TRBD1. This CDR3 region has 22 residues. Losses at the gene ends were 2 bases for V and 0 bases for J; bases not matched to a gene: 19. CDR1 and CDR2 (germline): LGHDT, YNNKEL (reference sequence). CDR3 region: CASSQLEWRGTGATSSYNEQFF. As DNA, the CDR3 is TGTGCCAGCAGCCAATTGGAGTGGCGCGGGACAGGGGCTACAAGCTCCTACAATGAGCAGTTCTTC.

V gene TRBV3-1 (or the pseudogene TRBV3-2) combines with J gene TRBJ2-3; D is perhaps TRBD2 (5 bases). CDR1 LGHDT and CDR2 YNNKEL come from the germline V gene (reference sequence). The CDR3 has 16 residues. The V and J ends lost 3 bases and 13 bases respectively, with 26 bases between them. CDR3 DNA sequence: TGTGCCAGCAGCCAGCAGGACTGTCGGGATACCCGGGGTGAGTATTTT. It translates to CASSQQDCRDTRGEYF.